This entry concerns a single T cell receptor (beta chain). This record belongs to a study of blood T cell repertoires in COVID-19. Study-wide background: Sites across the United States, Italy and Spain contributed samples from acute and convalescent COVID-19. In each case, the material was cDNA or gDNA derived from T cells, B-cell-depleted T cells, or PBMCs.

Assay used: immunoSEQ multiplex PCR; TCRdb lists only in-frame clones, some missing. The sample lists some 220,000 clones; roughly 81% were seen once. Germline V gives CDR1 SEHNR, CDR2 FQNEAQ (reference sequence). V dropped 5 bases and J dropped 0 bases, with 14 bases sitting between them. The CDR3 extends over 16 amino acids. Sequenced: peripheral blood. This clonotype was obtained from a man aged 45 to 65 who had recovered from COVID-19. The V call is TRBV7-9, the J call TRBJ1-3, with D perhaps TRBD1 (6 bases). The CDR3 protein is CASSLADRTSGNTIYF. The CDR3 coding sequence is TGTGCCAGCAGCCTTGCCGACAGGACCTCTGGAAACACCATATATTTT. The whole variable domain, filled in from reference TRBV7-9 and TRBJ1-3, reads DTGVSQNPRHKITKRGQNVTFRCDPISEHNRLYWYRQTLGQGPEFLTYFQNEAQLEKSRLLSDRFSAERPKGSFSTLEIQRTEQGDSAMYLCASSLADRTSGNTIYFGEGSWLTVV.